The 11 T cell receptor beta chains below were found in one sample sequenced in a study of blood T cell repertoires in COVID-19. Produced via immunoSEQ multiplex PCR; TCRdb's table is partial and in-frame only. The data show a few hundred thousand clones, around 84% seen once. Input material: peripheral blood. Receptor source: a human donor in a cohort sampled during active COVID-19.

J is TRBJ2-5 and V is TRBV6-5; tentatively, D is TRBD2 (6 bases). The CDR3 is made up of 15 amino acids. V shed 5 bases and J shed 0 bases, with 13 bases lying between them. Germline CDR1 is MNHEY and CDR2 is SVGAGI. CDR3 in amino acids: CASSPSGGDQETQYF. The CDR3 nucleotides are TGTGCCAGCAGTCCGTCCGGCGGGGACCAAGAGACCCAGTACTTC.

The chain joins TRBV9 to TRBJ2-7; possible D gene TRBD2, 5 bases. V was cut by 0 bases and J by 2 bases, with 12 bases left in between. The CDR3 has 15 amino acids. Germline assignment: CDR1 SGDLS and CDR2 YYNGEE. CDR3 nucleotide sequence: TGTGCCAGCAGCGTAGGGGGTAGCGCCCCCTACGAGCAGTACTTC. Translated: CASSVGGSAPYEQYF. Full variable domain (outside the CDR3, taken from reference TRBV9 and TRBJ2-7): DSGVTQTPKHLITATGQRVTLRCSPRSGDLSVYWYQQSLDQGLQFLIQYYNGEERAKGNILERFSAQQFPDLHSELNLSSLELGDSALYFCASSVGGSAPYEQYFGPGTRLTVT.

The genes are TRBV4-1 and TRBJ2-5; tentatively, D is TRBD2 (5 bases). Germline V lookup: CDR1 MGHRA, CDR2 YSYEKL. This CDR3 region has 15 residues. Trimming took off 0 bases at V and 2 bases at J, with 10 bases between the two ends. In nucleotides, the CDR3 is TGCGCCAGCAGCCAAGAAGTAACTAGACAAGAGACCCAGTACTTC. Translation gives CASSQEVTRQETQYF.

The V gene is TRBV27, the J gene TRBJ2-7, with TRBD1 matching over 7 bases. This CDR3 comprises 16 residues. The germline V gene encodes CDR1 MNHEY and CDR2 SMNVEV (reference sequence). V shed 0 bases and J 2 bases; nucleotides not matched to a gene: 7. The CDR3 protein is CASSLSMAGGAYEQYF. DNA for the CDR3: TGTGCCAGCAGTTTATCGATGGCAGGGGGAGCCTACGAGCAGTACTTC.

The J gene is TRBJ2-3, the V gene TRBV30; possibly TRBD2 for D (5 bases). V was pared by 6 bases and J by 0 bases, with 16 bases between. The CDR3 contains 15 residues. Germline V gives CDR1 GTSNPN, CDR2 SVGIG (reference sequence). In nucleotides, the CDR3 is TGTGCCTGCCAGAGGGCAGCCATAAGCACAGATACGCAGTATTTT. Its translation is CACQRAAISTDTQYF.

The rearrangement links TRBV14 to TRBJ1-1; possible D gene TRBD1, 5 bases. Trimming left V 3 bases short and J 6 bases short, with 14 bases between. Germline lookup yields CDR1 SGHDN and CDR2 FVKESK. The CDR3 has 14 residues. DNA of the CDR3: TGTGCCAGCAGCCATCGACCGGGGGTGGCTGAAGCTTTCTTT. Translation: CASSHRPGVAEAFF.

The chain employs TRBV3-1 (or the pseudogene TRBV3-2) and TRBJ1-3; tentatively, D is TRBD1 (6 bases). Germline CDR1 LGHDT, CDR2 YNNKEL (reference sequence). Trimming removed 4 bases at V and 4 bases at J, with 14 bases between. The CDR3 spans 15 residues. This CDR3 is CASSPETGRGNTIYF. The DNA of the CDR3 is TGTGCCAGCAGCCCAGAGACAGGTCGGGGAAACACCATATATTTT.

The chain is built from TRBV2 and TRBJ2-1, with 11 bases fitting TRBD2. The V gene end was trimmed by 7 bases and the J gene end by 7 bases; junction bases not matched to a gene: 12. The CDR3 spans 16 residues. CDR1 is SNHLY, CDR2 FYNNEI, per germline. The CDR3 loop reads CASTEPGLAGGNEQFF. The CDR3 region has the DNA TGTGCCAGCACCGAACCCGGGCTAGCGGGAGGTAATGAGCAGTTCTTC.

CDR3 DNA: TGTGCCAGCAGTTCGCGGGCGCGCAATTCACCCCTCCACTTT. Protein product: CASSSRARNSPLHF. V usage is TRBV27 and J usage is TRBJ1-6; D gene ambiguous. The CDR3 covers 14 residues. V was clipped by 4 bases and J by 7 bases, with 11 bases between them. In germline, CDR1 is MNHEY, CDR2 SMNVEV (reference sequence).

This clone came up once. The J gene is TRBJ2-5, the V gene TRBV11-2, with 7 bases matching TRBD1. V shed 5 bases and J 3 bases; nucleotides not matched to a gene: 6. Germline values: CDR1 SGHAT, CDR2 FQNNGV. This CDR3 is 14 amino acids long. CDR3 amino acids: CASSVSGGEETQYF. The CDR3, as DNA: TGTGCCAGCAGCGTATCAGGGGGAGAAGAGACCCAGTACTTC.

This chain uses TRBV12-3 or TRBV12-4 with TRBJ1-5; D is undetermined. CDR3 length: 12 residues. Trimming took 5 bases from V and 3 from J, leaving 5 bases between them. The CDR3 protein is CASSLLNQPQHF. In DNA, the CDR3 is TGTGCCAGCAGTCTCCTCAATCAGCCCCAGCATTTT.